The rows below give T cell receptor beta chains drawn from one sample of a study of shared clonotypes between healthy human individuals. Assay used: immunoSEQ multiplex PCR; TCRdb lists only in-frame clones, some missing. Among 2 million to 3 million clones, 90% to 95% were seen once, and the ten largest hold about 0.13%. Sequencing was done on a sample of naive CD4+ T cells sorted from blood. The receptors stem from a man aged 18 to 30 in good health. The CDR3 runs from the conserved cysteine through the conserved F or W. A D gene is named only where the DNA matches it firmly. Not every row has a clone size; where given, it reads once, few, many or a size class.

>NA|NA|TRBV11-3|TRBJ1-2
CASSLDLAGDYGYTF
TGTGCCAGCAGCTTAGATCTCGCGGGTGACTATGGCTACACCTTC
>NA|NA|TRBV2|TRBJ2-2
CAGRGSIDTGELFF
TGTGCCGGCAGGGGTTCGATAGACACCGGGGAGCTGTTTTTT
>NA|NA|TRBV28|TRBJ1-1
CASSFVGGRLNTEAFF
TGTGCCAGCAGCTTTGTCGGGGGGCGATTGAACACTGAAGCTTTCTTT
>NA|NA|TRBV5-1|TRBJ1-4
CASSPQGLREKLFF
TGCGCCAGCAGCCCACAGGGTCTGCGAGAAAAACTGTTTTTT
>NA|NA|TRBV20-1|TRBJ1-2
CSDQRADF
TGCAGTGATCAACGTGCGGACTTC
>NA|NA|TRBV2|TRBJ1-1
CASTNRENTEAFF
TGTGCCAGCACCAACAGGGAGAACACTGAAGCTTTCTTT
>NA|TRBD1|TRBV19|TRBJ2-1
CASLRTGGYVNEQFF
TGTGCCAGCCTTCGGACAGGGGGCTACGTCAATGAGCAGTTCTTC
>few|TRBD1|TRBV2|TRBJ1-1
CASRGQGEGAFF
TGTGCCAGCAGGGGACAGGGGGAAGGAGCTTTCTTT
>once|NA|TRBV2|TRBJ2-1
CASSGTARPYNEQFF
TGTGCCAGCAGCGGGACCGCGCGTCCTTACAATGAGCAGTTCTTC
>NA|TRBD1|TRBV10-3|TRBJ1-2
CAISEPENRGYGYTF
TGTGCCATCAGTGAGCCGGAAAACAGGGGCTATGGCTACACCTTC
>NA|NA|TRBV18|TRBJ2-7
CASSPPAGAYEQYF
TGTGCCAGCTCACCCCCGGCAGGGGCCTACGAGCAGTACTTC
>NA|TRBD1|TRBV5-1|TRBJ1-4
CASSPPGQDEKLFF
TGCGCCAGCAGCCCGCCGGGACAGGATGAAAAACTGTTTTTT
>NA|NA|TRBV6-6|TRBJ1-6
CASSYLSVAALHF
TGTGCCAGCAGTTACCTATCGGTTGCCGCCCTCCACTTT
>NA|NA|TRBV18|TRBJ2-2
CASSPLQLTNTGELFF
TGTGCCAGCTCACCTCTCCAGCTAACCAACACCGGGGAGCTGTTTTTT
>NA|TRBD1|TRBV4-1|TRBJ2-7
CASSPDRGPYEQYF
TGCGCCAGCAGTCCGGACAGGGGCCCCTACGAGCAGTACTTC
>few|NA|TRBV5-1|TRBJ1-6
CASSLARQPNSPLHF
TGCGCCAGCAGCTTGGCCAGACAGCCTAATTCACCCCTCCACTTT
>NA|NA|TRBV11-2|TRBJ2-7
CASSLPLGRPYEQYF
TGTGCCAGCAGCTTACCACTAGGGCGTCCCTACGAGCAGTACTTC
>once|NA|TRBV6-6|TRBJ2-7
CASSPRDGHTYEQYF
TGTGCCAGCAGCCCTAGGGATGGACACACCTACGAGCAGTACTTC
>NA|NA|TRBV7-9|TRBJ1-6
CASSLGGEANSPLHF
TGTGCCAGCAGCTTGGGGGGCGAGGCGAATTCACCCCTCCACTTT
>once|NA|TRBV7-9|TRBJ1-4
CASSSRKGTSTNEKLFF
TGTGCCAGCAGCTCCCGAAAAGGGACATCTACTAATGAAAAACTGTTTTTT
>NA|TRBD1|TRBV5-1|TRBJ2-1
CASSLDLGQGDNEQFF
TGCGCCAGCAGCTTGGACCTAGGACAGGGGGACAATGAGCAGTTCTTC
>NA|NA|TRBV27|TRBJ1-5
CASSFTAYNNQPQHF
TGTGCCAGCAGTTTTACAGCGTATAACAATCAGCCCCAGCATTTT
>NA|NA|TRBV6-4|TRBJ1-5
CASSDIRGSWYQPQHF
TGTGCCAGCAGTGACATTCGGGGGAGCTGGTATCAGCCCCAGCATTTT
>NA|NA|TRBV4-2|TRBJ1-5
CASSQATVSNQPQHF
TGTGCCAGCAGCCAGGCGACAGTTAGCAATCAGCCCCAGCATTTT
>NA|TRBD2|TRBV6-5|TRBJ2-5
CASRKDWGGETQYF
TGTGCCAGCAGGAAGGACTGGGGAGGGGAGACCCAGTACTTC
>NA|TRBD1|TRBV29-1|TRBJ2-7
CSTKKGQLRDEQYF
TGCAGCACAAAAAAGGGACAGCTTCGCGACGAGCAGTACTTC
>NA|TRBD2|TRBV7-2|TRBJ2-7
CASSPILAGGYEQYF
TGTGCCAGCAGCCCCATACTAGCGGGAGGCTACGAGCAGTACTTC
>NA|NA|TRBV6-6|TRBJ1-5
CASSSHYSNQPQHF
TGTGCCAGCAGTTCACATTATAGCAATCAGCCCCAGCATTTT
>once|NA|TRBV5-5|TRBJ1-2
CASSQSRAGMKYSNYGYTF
TGTGCCAGCAGCCAGTCAAGGGCAGGCATGAAATATTCTAACTATGGCTACACCTTC
>few|TRBD1|TRBV29-1|TRBJ1-1
CSVAGGALTEAFF
TGCAGCGTAGCAGGGGGCGCGCTCACTGAAGCTTTCTTT
>NA|TRBD1|TRBV6-1|TRBJ1-2
CASSWDRGYGYTF
TGTGCCAGCAGTTGGGACAGGGGGTATGGCTACACCTTC
>NA|NA|TRBV19|TRBJ2-3
CASSMVGVGTDTQYF
TGTGCCAGTAGTATGGTAGGGGTGGGCACAGATACGCAGTATTTT
>NA|NA|TRBV6-5|TRBJ1-4
CASSWTVEKLFF
TGTGCCAGCAGCTGGACAGTCGAAAAACTGTTTTTT
>few|NA|TRBV11-2|TRBJ1-3
CAGRQERGNTIYF
TGTGCCGGCCGACAGGAGCGCGGAAACACCATATATTTT
>NA|NA|TRBV30|TRBJ2-7
CAWSVLYRDYEQYF
TGTGCCTGGAGTGTACTCTACAGGGACTACGAGCAGTACTTC
>NA|NA|TRBV28|TRBJ2-7
CASIVAGQSYEQYF
TGTGCCAGCATTGTAGCGGGACAGTCCTACGAGCAGTACTTC
>NA|NA|TRBV19|TRBJ2-3
CASRPGTHQTDTQYF
TGTGCCAGTAGACCCGGGACTCATCAAACAGATACGCAGTATTTT
>NA|TRBD1|TRBV7-2|TRBJ2-1
CASSLDRGAYNEQFF
TGTGCCAGCAGTCTCGACAGGGGAGCCTACAATGAGCAGTTCTTC
>NA|TRBD2|TRBV18|TRBJ2-5
CASSPTGGYQETQYF
TGTGCCAGCTCACCAACGGGGGGGTACCAAGAGACCCAGTACTTC
>NA|TRBD2|TRBV5-1|TRBJ2-7
CASSLTGTSGRYEQYF
TGCGCCAGCAGCTTAACCGGGACTAGCGGGAGGTACGAGCAGTACTTC
>NA|NA|TRBV6-1|TRBJ1-4
CARGVSGAGNEKLFF
TGTGCCAGAGGGGTATCAGGGGCGGGTAATGAAAAACTGTTTTTT
>NA|NA|TRBV18|TRBJ2-6
CASSPGLGFNVLTF
TGTGCCAGCTCCCCTGGCCTGGGATTCAACGTCCTGACTTTC
>once|NA|TRBV18|TRBJ2-1
CASSSGLGVFDEQFF
TGTGCCAGCTCATCCGGTTTGGGTGTGTTTGATGAGCAGTTCTTC
>NA|TRBD2|TRBV4-1|TRBJ2-2
CASSQDRLAGWTGELFF
TGCGCCAGCAGCCAAGATCGCCTAGCGGGCTGGACCGGGGAGCTGTTTTTT
>NA|NA|TRBV6-1|TRBJ2-5
CASRAGTSQETQYF
TGTGCCAGCAGAGCCGGGACTTCGCAAGAGACCCAGTACTTC
>NA|NA|TRBV7-9|TRBJ1-6
CASSLEFGRFSPLHF
TGTGCCAGCAGCTTAGAGTTTGGGAGGTTCTCACCCCTCCACTTT
>NA|TRBD1|TRBV7-3|TRBJ1-2
CASSLGQGEGYTF
TGTGCCAGCAGCTTGGGACAGGGGGAAGGCTACACCTTC
>NA|NA|TRBV5-1|TRBJ2-3
CASSLVSDTQYF
TGCGCCAGCAGCTTGGTTTCAGATACGCAGTATTTT
>NA|TRBD1|TRBV4-3|TRBJ2-3
CASSLGQGTTDTQYF
TGCGCCAGCAGCCTGGGACAGGGAACCACAGATACGCAGTATTTT
>NA|NA|TRBV19|TRBJ1-2
CASSNRENGYTF
TGTGCCAGTAGTAACAGGGAGAATGGCTACACCTTC